This TCR beta chain is drawn from a study of blood T cell repertoires in COVID-19. Study-wide context: Whether acute or convalescent, the COVID-19 samples came from the United States, Italy and Spain.

V gave up 6 bases and J gave up 4 bases; unmatched junction bases: 12. CDR3 size: 15 residues. The germline CDR1 and CDR2 sequences are SQVTM and ANQGSEA. Profiling relied on immunoSEQ multiplex PCR, and the TCRdb table lists in-frame clones only, not all of them. The sample lists 250,000 or so clones; about 88% were seen once. Input material: peripheral blood. The gene calls are TRBV29-1 and TRBJ1-2, with 9 bases aligning to TRBD1. The clonotype originates from a woman aged 40 to 49 who had recovered from COVID-19. CDR3 DNA: TGCAGCGTCACACCACAGGGGGCGCAGGGCTATGGCTACACCTTC. Its protein product is CSVTPQGAQGYGYTF.